This T cell receptor beta chain was documented in a study of T-cell memory formation after mild COVID-19. Overall study results and limits: Among CD4+ contracting clones, most were CM and EM, and CD8+ ones EMRA. Some SARS-CoV-2-responding clones were already detected in memory before infection. Clones contracting across day 15 to 85 had a balanced CD4/CD8 profile; later expanding clones leaned CD4+.

Each CDR3 protein gets one entry after TCRdb re-called the 5' RACE reads with MiXCR. The table shows roughly 240,000 distinct CDR3 sequences, with approximately 15% occurring only once. This CDR3 spans 12 amino acids. V was pared by 6 bases and J by 9 bases, with 8 bases of the junction left unmatched. This clonotype was observed at least ten times. What it binds is not known. Sequencing was done on a sample of PBMCs or a T cell subset sorted from them (not recorded which). This chain uses TRBV12-3 or TRBV12-4 with TRBJ2-7, with TRBD2 matching over 7 bases. This TCR derives from an adult woman who had mild COVID-19 (a few samples of this study predate the infection). Cell type and time point are not known. CDR3 bases: TGTGCCAGCAGCCCCGGGAGGCTAGGGCAGTACTTC. Amino acid sequence: CASSPGRLGQYF.